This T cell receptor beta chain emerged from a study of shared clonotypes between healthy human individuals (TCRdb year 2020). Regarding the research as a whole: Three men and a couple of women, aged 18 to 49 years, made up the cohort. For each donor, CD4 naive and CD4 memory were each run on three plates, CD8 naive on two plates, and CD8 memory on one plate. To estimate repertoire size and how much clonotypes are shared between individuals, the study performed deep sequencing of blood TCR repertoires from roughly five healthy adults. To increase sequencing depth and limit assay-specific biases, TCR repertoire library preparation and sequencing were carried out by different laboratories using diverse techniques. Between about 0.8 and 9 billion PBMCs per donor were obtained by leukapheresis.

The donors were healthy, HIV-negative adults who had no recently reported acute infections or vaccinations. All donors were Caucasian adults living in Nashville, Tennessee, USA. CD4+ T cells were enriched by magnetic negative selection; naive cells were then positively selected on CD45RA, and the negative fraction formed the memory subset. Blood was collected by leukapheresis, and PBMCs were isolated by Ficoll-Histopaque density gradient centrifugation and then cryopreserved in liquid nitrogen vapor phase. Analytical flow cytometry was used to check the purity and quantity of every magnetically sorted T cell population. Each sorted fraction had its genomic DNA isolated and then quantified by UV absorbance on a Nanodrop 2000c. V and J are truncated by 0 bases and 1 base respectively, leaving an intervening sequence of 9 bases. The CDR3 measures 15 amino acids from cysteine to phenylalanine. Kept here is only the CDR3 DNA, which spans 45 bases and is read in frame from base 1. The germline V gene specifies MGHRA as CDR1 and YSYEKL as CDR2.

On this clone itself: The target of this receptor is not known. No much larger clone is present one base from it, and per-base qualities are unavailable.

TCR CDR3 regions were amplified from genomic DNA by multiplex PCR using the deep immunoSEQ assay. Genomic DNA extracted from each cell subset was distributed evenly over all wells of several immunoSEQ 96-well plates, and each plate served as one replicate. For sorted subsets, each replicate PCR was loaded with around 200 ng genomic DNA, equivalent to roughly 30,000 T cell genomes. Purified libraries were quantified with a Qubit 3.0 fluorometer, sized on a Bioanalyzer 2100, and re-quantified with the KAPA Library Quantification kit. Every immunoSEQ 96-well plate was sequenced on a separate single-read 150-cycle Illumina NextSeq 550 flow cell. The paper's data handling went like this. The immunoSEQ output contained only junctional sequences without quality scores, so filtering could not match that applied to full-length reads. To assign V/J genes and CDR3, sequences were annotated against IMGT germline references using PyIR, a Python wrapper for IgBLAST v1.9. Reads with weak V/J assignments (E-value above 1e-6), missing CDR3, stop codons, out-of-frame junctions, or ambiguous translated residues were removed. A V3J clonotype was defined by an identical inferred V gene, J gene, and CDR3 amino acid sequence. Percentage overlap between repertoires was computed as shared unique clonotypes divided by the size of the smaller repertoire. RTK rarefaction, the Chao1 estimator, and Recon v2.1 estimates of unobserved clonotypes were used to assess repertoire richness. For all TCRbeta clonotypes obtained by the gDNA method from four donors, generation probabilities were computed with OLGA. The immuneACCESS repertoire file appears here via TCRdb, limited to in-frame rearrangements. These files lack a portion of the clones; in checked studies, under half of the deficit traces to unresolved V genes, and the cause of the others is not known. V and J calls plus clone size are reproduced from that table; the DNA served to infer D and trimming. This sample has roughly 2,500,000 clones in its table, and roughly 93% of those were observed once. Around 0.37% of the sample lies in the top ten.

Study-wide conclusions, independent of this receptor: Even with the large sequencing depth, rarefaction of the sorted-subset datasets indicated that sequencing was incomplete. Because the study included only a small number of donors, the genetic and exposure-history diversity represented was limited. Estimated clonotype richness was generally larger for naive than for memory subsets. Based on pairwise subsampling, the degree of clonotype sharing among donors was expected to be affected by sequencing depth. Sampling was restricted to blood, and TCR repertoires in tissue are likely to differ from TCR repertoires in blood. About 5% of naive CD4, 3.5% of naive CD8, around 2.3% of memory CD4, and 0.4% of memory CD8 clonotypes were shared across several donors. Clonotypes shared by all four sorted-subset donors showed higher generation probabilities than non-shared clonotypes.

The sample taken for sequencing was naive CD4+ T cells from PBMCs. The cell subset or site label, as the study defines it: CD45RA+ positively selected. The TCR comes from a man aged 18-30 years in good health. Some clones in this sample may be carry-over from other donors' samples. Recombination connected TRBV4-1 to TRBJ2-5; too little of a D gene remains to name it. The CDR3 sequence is CASSQDPQSQETQYF. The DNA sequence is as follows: TGCGCCAGCAGCCAAGATCCCCAGAGCCAAGAGACCCAGTACTTC.